These 18 T cell receptor beta chains were all obtained from the same sample, sequenced in a study of T-cell reconstitution after alpha-beta-depleted transplantation in children. Unique molecular identifiers were incorporated into the prepared TCRbeta library. TCRdb passed the PCR reads through MiXCR, listing each CDR3 protein once. The profile shows around 410,000 distinct CDR3 sequences, 9.5% to 13% of them singletons. The material sequenced was PBMCs from the stem cell graft donor, taken from the stem cell graft. All receptors derive from a human donor who donated a stem cell graft to a child with acute myeloid leukemia.

This chain joins TRBV20-1 and TRBJ2-5; no clear D. V shed 0 bases and J shed 5 bases, with 16 bases lying between them. From germline, CDR1 is DFQATT and CDR2 SNEGSKA (reference sequence). The CDR3 consists of 15 residues. This chain's CDR3 is CSARDPRASWETQYF. CDR3 in DNA: TGCAGTGCTAGAGATCCCCGGGCTTCATGGGAGACCCAGTACTTC.

This clonotype came up a few times. The chain joins TRBV19 to TRBJ2-1, with D uncertain. Germline V gene sequence: CDR1 LNHDA, CDR2 SQIVND (reference sequence). The length of the CDR3 is 12 residues. Trimming took 6 bases from V and 2 from J, leaving 5 bases between them. This CDR3 is CASRMTYNEQFF. CDR3 sequence (DNA): TGTGCCAGTAGGATGACCTACAATGAGCAGTTCTTC.

This clonotype has a handful of counts. The chain has TRBV7-8 and TRBJ2-3, with 8 nucleotides matching TRBD1. CDR3 length: 16 amino acids. Germline CDR1 SGHVS, CDR2 FQNEAQ. Trimming cost V 4 bases and J 3 bases; bases outside gene matches: 9. The CDR3 DNA sequence: TGTGCCAGCAGCTACATCCGGGACAGGCGGACAGATACGCAGTATTTT. It specifies CASSYIRDRRTDTQYF.

This clonotype was picked up many times. The CDR3 loop reads CASSLGGNYNEQFF. DNA of the CDR3: TGTGCCAGCAGTTTAGGTGGAAACTACAATGAGCAGTTCTTC. This chain uses TRBV12-3 or TRBV12-4 with TRBJ2-1; no clear D. V lost 1 base, J lost 3 bases, and 7 bases lay in between. There are 14 residues in the CDR3.

The rearrangement joins TRBV5-1 to TRBJ1-1, with 8 bases that match TRBD1. Germline CDR1 SGHRS, CDR2 YFSETQ. V trimming: 3 bases; J trimming: 5 bases; junction bases outside the gene matches: 18. CDR3 length: 18 amino acids. This chain's CDR3 is CASSSESGTGSGGTEAFF. Here the CDR3 DNA reads TGCGCCAGCAGCTCCGAATCCGGGACAGGTTCAGGGGGAACTGAAGCTTTCTTT. The full variable domain, with the rest looked up from reference TRBV5-1 and TRBJ1-1, is KAGVTQTPRYLIKTRGQQVTLSCSPISGHRSVSWYQQTPGQGLQFLFEYFSETQRNKGNFPGRFSGRQFSNSRSEMNVSTLELGDSALYLCASSSESGTGSGGTEAFFGQGTRLTVV.

This clonotype showed up just a few times. This chain joins TRBV2 and TRBJ2-3; no definite D call. The germline V gene encodes CDR1 SNHLY and CDR2 FYNNEI. The CDR3 sequence is 16 residues long. V gave up 2 bases and J gave up 0 bases, with 12 bases separating them. The CDR3 DNA reads TGTGCCAGCAGTGAAACAGCCCTGTATAGCACAGATACGCAGTATTTT. Its protein product is CASSETALYSTDTQYF. Complete variable domain (other parts from reference TRBV2 and TRBJ2-3): EPEVTQTPSHQVTQMGQEVILRCVPISNHLYFYWYRQILGQKVEFLVSFYNNEISEKSEIFDDQFSVERPDGSNFTLKIRSTKLEDSAMYFCASSETALYSTDTQYFGPGTRLTVL.

CDR3 sequence: CSAIRLYNQPQHF. Here the CDR3 DNA reads TGCAGTGCTATCCGCCTTTACAATCAGCCCCAGCATTTT. The V gene is TRBV20-1, the J gene TRBJ1-5; D unclear. CDR1 and CDR2 (germline): DFQATT, SNEGSKA (reference sequence). V was trimmed by 4 bases and J by 3 bases, leaving 10 bases between them. The CDR3 consists of 13 residues.

Comments on this clonotype: It may be a read error: a sequence one base away is much more abundant. The chain links TRBV27 to TRBJ1-5; D is perhaps TRBD1 (6 bases). CDR1 and CDR2 (germline): MNHEY, SMNVEV (reference sequence). This CDR3 is 15 amino acids long. Deletions cut 7 bases from V and 0 bases from J, with 13 bases between. CDR3 amino acids: CASTLQGISNQPQHF. Here the CDR3 DNA reads TGTGCCAGCACTCTACAGGGAATTAGCAATCAGCCCCAGCATTTT.

This clonotype was picked up a small number of times. This chain connects TRBV5-6 to TRBJ1-5; D is possibly TRBD1 (6 bases). The CDR3 extends over 15 amino acids. V was cut by 4 bases and J by 3 bases, with 14 bases left in between. Germline V gene sequence: CDR1 SGHDT, CDR2 YYEEEE. CDR3 nucleotides: TGTGCCAGCAGCCTGCGAGGGGGGTTCAATCAGCCCCAGCATTTT. This encodes CASSLRGGFNQPQHF.

This clonotype has only a few counts. The V and J genes are TRBV6-6 and TRBJ2-3; D is unresolved. The germline V gene encodes CDR1 MNHNY and CDR2 SVGAGI (reference sequence). The CDR3 consists of 13 residues. V lost 0 bases, J lost 5 bases, and 6 bases lay in between. The CDR3 DNA is TGTGCCAGCAGTTACTCGACGAGAGATACGCAGTATTTT. This translates into CASSYSTRDTQYF.

This clonotype was seen ten or more times. The chain couples TRBV5-1 to TRBJ2-3, with 10 positions matching TRBD2. CDR1 and CDR2 (germline): SGHRS, YFSETQ. V lost 2 bases to trimming and J lost 5 bases; unmatched junction nucleotides: 2. This CDR3 comprises 14 residues. The CDR3 sequence is CASSFSGRGDTQYF. The DNA of the CDR3 is TGCGCCAGCAGCTTCAGCGGGAGGGGAGATACGCAGTATTTT.

This rearrangement joins TRBV30 to TRBJ2-7; D is unresolved. The length of the CDR3 is 15 residues. Germline assignment: CDR1 GTSNPN and CDR2 SVGIG (reference sequence). V lost 4 bases and J 1 base, leaving 17 bases between the germline ends. CDR3 loop: CAWTTWGRVSYEQYF. For the CDR3, the DNA is TGTGCCTGGACCACCTGGGGAAGGGTTTCCTACGAGCAGTACTTC.

This clonotype was seen only a few times. This CDR3 is CASRFTGGENTEAFF. CDR3 DNA sequence: TGTGCCAGTCGTTTCACAGGGGGCGAGAACACTGAAGCTTTCTTT. The chain recombines TRBV6-1 with TRBJ1-1, with 9 bases aligning to TRBD1. The V segment lost 9 bases and the J segment 1 base; nucleotides outside the gene matches: 9. Germline CDR1 and CDR2: MNHNS and SASEGT. The length of the CDR3 is 15 residues.

This clonotype has ten or more counts. The chain has TRBV5-1 and TRBJ1-4; TRBD1 matches at 11 bases. After removal of 4 bases from V and 4 bases from J, the junction contained 3 bases not matched to a gene. This CDR3 contains 15 residues. Germline-derived CDR1 and CDR2 are SGHRS and YFSETQ. The CDR3 coding sequence is TGCGCCAGCAGCCTGGGACAGGGGGTTAATGAAAAACTGTTTTTT. This translates into CASSLGQGVNEKLFF.

The chain joins TRBV30 to TRBJ2-7; D gene uncertain. CDR3 length: 12 amino acids. Germline CDR1 GTSNPN, CDR2 SVGIG (reference sequence). V was pared by 0 bases and J by 4 bases, with 7 bases between. CDR3 sequence: CAWSVGIYEQYF. The CDR3 region has the DNA TGTGCCTGGAGTGTAGGGATATACGAGCAGTACTTC.

This clonotype has at least ten counts. The chain links TRBV20-1 to TRBJ2-3, with D perhaps matching TRBD1 (5 bases). The V end lost 6 bases, the J end lost 2 bases, and 24 bases lay between the germline ends. The CDR3 totals 17 residues. Germline CDR1 is DFQATT and CDR2 is SNEGSKA (reference sequence). The chain's CDR3 is CSAGFSGRTLDTDTQYF. CDR3 DNA: TGCAGTGCAGGATTCTCTGGTCGGACACTTGACACAGATACGCAGTATTTT.

This rearrangement joins TRBV5-1 to TRBJ2-5; D unclear. The germline V gene has CDR1 SGHRS and CDR2 YFSETQ. The CDR3 contains 13 residues. The V and J ends lost 2 bases and 6 bases respectively, with 11 bases between them. The CDR3 bases are TGCGCCAGCAGCTTTTTTGGTGGAAAGACCCAGTACTTC. It specifies CASSFFGGKTQYF.

This clonotype was counted ten times or more. This chain uses TRBV7-2 with TRBJ2-7, with 13 bases fitting TRBD2. CDR1 and CDR2 from the germline V gene are SGHTA and FQGNSA. The CDR3 runs to 16 residues. Trimming at V came to 3 bases and at J to 2 bases, leaving 4 bases not matched to a gene. The CDR3 spells CASSFQLAGGPYEQYF. The CDR3 DNA sequence: TGTGCCAGCAGCTTTCAACTAGCGGGAGGGCCCTACGAGCAGTACTTC.